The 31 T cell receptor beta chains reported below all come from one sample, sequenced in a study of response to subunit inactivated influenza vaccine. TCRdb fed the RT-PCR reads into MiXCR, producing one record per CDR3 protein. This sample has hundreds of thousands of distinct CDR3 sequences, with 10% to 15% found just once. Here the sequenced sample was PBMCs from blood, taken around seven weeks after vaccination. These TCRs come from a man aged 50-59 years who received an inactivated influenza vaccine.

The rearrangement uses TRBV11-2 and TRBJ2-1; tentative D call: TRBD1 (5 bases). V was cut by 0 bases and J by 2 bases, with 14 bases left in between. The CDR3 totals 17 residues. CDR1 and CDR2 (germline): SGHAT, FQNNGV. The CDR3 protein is CASSLEYSGMTYNEQFF. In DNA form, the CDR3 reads TGTGCCAGCAGCTTAGAGTATTCAGGGATGACCTACAATGAGCAGTTCTTC.

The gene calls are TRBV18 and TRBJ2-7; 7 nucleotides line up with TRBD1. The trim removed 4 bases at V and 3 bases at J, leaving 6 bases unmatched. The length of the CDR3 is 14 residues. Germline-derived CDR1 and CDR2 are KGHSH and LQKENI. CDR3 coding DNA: TGTGCCAGCTCACGTCCCGGGACAGACTACGAGCAGTACTTC. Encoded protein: CASSRPGTDYEQYF.

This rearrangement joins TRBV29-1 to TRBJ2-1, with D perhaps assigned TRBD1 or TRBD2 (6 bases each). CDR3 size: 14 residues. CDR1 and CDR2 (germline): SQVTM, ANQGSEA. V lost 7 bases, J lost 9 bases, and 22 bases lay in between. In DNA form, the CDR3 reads TGCAGCGCGGGGTCAGGCGGGACAAGATCTGAGCAGTTCTTC. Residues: CSAGSGGTRSEQFF.

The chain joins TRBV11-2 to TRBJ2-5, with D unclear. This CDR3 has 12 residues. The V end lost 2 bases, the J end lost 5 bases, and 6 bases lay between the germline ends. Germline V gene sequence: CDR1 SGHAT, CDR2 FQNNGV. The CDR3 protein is CASSLYTETQYF. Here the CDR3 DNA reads TGTGCCAGCAGCTTATATACGGAGACCCAGTACTTC.

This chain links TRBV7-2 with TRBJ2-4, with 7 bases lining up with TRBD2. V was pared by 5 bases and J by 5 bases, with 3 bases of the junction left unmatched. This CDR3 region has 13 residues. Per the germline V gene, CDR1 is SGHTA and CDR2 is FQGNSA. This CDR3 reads CASSPREENIQYF. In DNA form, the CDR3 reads TGTGCCAGCAGCCCTCGGGAGGAAAACATTCAGTACTTC.

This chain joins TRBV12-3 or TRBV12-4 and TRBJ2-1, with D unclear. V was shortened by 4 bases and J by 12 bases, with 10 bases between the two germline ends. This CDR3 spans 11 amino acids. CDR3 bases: TGTGCCAGCAGTTCCGTATCTGCGCAGTTCTTC. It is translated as CASSSVSAQFF.

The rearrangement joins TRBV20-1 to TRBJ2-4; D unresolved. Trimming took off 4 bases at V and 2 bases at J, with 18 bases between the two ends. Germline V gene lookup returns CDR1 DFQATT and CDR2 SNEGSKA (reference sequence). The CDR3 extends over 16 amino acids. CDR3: CSATILGDVTKNIQYF. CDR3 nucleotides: TGCAGTGCTACAATACTGGGCGACGTTACCAAAAACATTCAGTACTTC.

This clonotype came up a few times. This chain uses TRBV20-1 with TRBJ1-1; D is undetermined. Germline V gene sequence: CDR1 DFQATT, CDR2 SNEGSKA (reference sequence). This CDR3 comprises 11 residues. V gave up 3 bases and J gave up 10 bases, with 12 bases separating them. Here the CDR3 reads CSARRPETAFF. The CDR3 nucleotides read TGCAGTGCTAGGCGCCCTGAGACAGCTTTCTTT.

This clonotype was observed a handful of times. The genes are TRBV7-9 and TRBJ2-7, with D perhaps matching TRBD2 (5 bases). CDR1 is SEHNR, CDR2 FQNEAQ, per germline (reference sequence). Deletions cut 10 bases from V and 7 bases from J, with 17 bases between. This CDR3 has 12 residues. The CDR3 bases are TGTGCCACCGTGGGGAGTATTGAGGAGCAGTACTTC. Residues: CATVGSIEEQYF.

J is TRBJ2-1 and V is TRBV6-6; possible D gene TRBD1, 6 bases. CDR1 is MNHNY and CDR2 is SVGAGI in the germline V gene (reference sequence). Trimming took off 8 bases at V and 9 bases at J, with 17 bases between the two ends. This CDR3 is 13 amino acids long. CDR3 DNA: TGTGCCAGCGCGGCCACCACAGGGTTTGAGCAGTTCTTC. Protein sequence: CASAATTGFEQFF.

CDR3 in amino acids: CASSLLSSTGVGYEQYF. The CDR3 nucleotides are TGTGCCAGCAGTTTATTGTCCTCTACGGGAGTCGGATACGAGCAGTACTTC. The rearrangement links TRBV28 to TRBJ2-7; possible D gene TRBD2, 6 bases. The CDR3 runs 17 residues. The V gene lost 1 base and the J gene lost 4 bases, with 20 bases spanning the gap. Germline CDR1 MDHEN, CDR2 SYDVKM.

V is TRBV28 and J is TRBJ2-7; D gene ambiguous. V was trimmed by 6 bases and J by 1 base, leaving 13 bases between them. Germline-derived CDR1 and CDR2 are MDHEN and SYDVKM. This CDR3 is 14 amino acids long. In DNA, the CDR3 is TGTGCCAGCAGCCCCCCAGCCCTATCCTACGAGCAGTACTTC. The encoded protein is CASSPPALSYEQYF.

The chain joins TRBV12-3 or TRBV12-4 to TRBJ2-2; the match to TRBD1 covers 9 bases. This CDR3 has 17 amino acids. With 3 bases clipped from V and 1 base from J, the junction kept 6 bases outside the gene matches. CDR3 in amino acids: CASSLGYRGRNTGELFF. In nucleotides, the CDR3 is TGTGCCAGCAGTTTGGGATACAGGGGGCGGAACACCGGGGAGCTGTTTTTT.

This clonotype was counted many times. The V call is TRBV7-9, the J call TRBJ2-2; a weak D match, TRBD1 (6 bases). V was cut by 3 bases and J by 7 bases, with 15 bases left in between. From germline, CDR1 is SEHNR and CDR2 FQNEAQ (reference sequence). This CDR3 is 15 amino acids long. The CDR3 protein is CASSFATGQVGELFF. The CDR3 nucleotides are TGTGCCAGCAGCTTTGCGACAGGCCAGGTCGGGGAGCTGTTTTTT.

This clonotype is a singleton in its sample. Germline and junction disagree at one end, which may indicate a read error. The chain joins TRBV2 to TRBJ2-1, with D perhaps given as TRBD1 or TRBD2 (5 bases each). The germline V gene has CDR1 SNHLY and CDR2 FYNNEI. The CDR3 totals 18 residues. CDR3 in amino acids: CTSSSRGSTTSSYNEQFF. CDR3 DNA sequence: TGTACCAGCAGTTCGAGGGGTTCCACGACGAGCTCCTACAATGAGCAGTTCTTC.

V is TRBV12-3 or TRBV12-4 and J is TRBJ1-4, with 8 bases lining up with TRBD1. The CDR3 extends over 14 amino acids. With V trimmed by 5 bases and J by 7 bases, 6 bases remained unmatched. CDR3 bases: TGTGCCAGCAGTCAGGGGGCGTCGGGTGAAAAACTGTTTTTT. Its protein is CASSQGASGEKLFF.

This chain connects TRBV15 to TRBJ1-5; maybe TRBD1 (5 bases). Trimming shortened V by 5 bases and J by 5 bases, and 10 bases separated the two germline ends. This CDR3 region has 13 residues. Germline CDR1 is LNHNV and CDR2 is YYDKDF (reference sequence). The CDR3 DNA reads TGTGCCACCAGCGGGGGGGGGGATCAGCCCCAGCATTTT. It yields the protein CATSGGGDQPQHF. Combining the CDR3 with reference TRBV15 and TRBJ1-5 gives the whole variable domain DAMVIQNPRYQVTQFGKPVTLSCSQTLNHNVMYWYQQKSSQAPKLLFHYYDKDFNNEADTPDNFQSRRPNTSFCFLDIRSPGLGDTAMYLCATSGGGDQPQHFGDGTRLSIL.

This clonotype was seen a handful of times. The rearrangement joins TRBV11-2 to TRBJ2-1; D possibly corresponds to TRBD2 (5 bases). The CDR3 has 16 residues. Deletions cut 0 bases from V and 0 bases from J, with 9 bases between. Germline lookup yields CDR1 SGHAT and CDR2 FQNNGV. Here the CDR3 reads CASSLERASSYNEQFF. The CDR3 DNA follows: TGTGCCAGCAGCTTAGAGAGGGCGAGCTCCTACAATGAGCAGTTCTTC.

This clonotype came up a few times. The CDR3 reads CASSAEYTEAFF. The CDR3 coding sequence is TGTGCCAGCAGTGCAGAATACACTGAAGCTTTCTTT. This chain uses TRBV6-2 or TRBV6-3 with TRBJ1-1; D is ambiguous. The CDR3 length is 12 residues. Germline assignment: CDR1 MNHEY and CDR2 SVGEGT. The V end lost 5 bases, the J end lost 3 bases, and 7 bases lay between the germline ends.

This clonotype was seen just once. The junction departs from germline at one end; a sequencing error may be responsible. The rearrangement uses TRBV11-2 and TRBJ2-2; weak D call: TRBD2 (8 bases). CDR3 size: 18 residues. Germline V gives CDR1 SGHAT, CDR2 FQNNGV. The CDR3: CASRYTGAAGAYTGELFF. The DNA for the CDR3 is TGCGCCAGCAGATATACAGGGGCAGCGGGAGCCTACACCGGGGAGCTGTTTTTT.

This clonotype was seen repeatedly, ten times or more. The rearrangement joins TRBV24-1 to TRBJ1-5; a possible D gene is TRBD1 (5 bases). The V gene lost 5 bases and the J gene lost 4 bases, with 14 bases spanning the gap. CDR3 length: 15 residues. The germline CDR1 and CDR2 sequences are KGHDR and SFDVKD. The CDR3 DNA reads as TGTGCCACCAGTGGTGCCGGGACGGATAATCAGCCCCAGCATTTT. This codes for CATSGAGTDNQPQHF.

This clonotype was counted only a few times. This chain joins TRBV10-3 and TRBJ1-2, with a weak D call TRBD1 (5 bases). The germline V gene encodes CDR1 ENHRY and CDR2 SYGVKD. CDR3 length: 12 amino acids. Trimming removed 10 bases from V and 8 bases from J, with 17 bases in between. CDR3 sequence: CATSLAGDGYTF. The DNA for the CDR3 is TGTGCCACCAGCCTAGCCGGGGACGGCTACACCTTC.

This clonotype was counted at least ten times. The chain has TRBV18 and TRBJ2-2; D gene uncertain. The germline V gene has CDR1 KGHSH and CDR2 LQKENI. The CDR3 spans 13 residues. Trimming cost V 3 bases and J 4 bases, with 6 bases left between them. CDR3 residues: CASSPGPTGELFF. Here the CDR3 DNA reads TGTGCCAGCTCACCGGGCCCCACCGGGGAGCTGTTTTTT.

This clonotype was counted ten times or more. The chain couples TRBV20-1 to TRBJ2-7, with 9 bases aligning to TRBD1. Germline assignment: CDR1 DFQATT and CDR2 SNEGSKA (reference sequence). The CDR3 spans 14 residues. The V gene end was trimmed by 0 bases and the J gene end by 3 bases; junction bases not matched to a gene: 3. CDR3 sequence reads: CSARDRDRVYEQYF. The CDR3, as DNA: TGCAGTGCTAGAGACCGGGACAGGGTCTACGAGCAGTACTTC.

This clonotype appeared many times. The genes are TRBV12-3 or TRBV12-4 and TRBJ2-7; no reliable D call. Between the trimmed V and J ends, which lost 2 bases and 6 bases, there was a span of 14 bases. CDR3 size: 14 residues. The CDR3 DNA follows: TGTGCCAGCAGTTTAAATTTCCCCTACGCCGAGCAGTACTTC. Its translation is CASSLNFPYAEQYF.

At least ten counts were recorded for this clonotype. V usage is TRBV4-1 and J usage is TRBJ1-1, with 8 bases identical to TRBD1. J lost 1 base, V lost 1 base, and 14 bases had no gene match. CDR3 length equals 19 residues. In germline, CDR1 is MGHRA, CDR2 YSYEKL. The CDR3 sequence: CASSQGIFRTGTRNTEAFF. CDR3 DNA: TGCGCCAGCAGCCAAGGGATTTTCAGGACAGGGACCCGGAACACTGAAGCTTTCTTT.

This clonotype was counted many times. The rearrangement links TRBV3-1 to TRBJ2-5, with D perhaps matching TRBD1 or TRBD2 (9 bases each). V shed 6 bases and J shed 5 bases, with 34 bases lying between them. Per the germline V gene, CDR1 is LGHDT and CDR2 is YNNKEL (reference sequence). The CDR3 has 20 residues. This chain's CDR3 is CASRRHRQGETSGATETQYF. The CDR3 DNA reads TGTGCCAGCAGACGACACAGACAGGGGGAGACTAGCGGAGCTACGGAGACCCAGTACTTC.

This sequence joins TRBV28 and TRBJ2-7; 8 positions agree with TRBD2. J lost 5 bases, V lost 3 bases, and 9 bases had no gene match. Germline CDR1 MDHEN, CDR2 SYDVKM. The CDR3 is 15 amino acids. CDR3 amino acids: CASSFWERETHEQYF. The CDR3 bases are TGTGCCAGCAGTTTCTGGGAGCGGGAGACCCACGAGCAGTACTTC.

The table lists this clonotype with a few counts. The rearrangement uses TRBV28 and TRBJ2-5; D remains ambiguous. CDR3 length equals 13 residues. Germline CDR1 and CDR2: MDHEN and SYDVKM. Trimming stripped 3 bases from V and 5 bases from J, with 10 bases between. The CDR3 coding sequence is TGTGCCAGCAGTTTGAACAGTGCGGAGACCCAGTACTTC. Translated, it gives CASSLNSAETQYF.

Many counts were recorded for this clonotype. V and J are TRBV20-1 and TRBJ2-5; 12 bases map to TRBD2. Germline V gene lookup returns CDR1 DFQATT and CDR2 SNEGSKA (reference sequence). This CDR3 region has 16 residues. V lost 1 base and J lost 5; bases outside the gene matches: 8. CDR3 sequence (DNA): TGCAGTGCTAGAGTATTCGGACTAGCGGGATTGGAGACCCAGTACTTC. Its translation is CSARVFGLAGLETQYF.

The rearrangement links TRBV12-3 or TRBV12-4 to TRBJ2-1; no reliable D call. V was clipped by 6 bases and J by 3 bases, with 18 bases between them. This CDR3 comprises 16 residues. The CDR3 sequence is CASSHSLMGFYNEQFF. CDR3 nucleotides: TGTGCCAGCAGCCATTCGCTTATGGGATTCTACAATGAGCAGTTCTTC.